Listed below are T cell receptor beta chains from one sample, sequenced in a study of blood T cell repertoires in COVID-19. The method was immunoSEQ multiplex PCR; TCRdb's version includes in-frame clones alone and lacks a portion of them. The data show 250,000 to 350,000 clones, 85% to 90% seen once. Sequencing was performed on peripheral blood. The receptors here all came from a man aged 25-45 years with acute or convalescent COVID-19. CDR3s include the opening cysteine and the closing phenylalanine or tryptophan.

J gene,V gene,CDR3 protein
TRBJ1-1,TRBV28,CASTSETGALTLRTEAFF
TRBJ1-6,TRBV6-5,CASSTDRENSPLHF
TRBJ1-3,TRBV6-4,CASILARHLVPYSGNTIYF
TRBJ1-3,TRBV5-4,CASSLARSGTGNTIYF
TRBJ1-4,TRBV28,CASSLGGGTNEKLFF
TRBJ1-2,TRBV19,CASSDRGRYGYTF
TRBJ1-1,TRBV6-1,CASSEDRGNTEAFF
TRBJ2-5,TRBV25-1,CASSDPVLAGETQYF
TRBJ2-3,TRBV9,CASSVAPPPRDTQYF
TRBJ2-3,TRBV18,CASSPWDRASTDTQYF
TRBJ1-2,TRBV21-1,CASSRAGDGYTF
TRBJ2-7,TRBV3-1/TRBV3-2,CASSHIRTPAYEQYF
TRBJ2-3,TRBV3-1/TRBV3-2,CATGLAGPDTQYF
TRBJ2-3,TRBV18,CASSPIAGGFQDTQYF
TRBJ1-1,TRBV4-1,CASSQADRNTEAFF